These T cell receptor beta chains were read from a single sample in a study of blood T cell repertoires in COVID-19. Some clones are missing from TCRdb's copy, which holds only in-frame ones; the method was immunoSEQ multiplex PCR. Among some 50,000 clones, approximately 90% were seen once, and the ten largest hold 5.5% to 8%. The sequencing input was peripheral blood. The receptor set was obtained from a man aged 35-49 years with acute or convalescent COVID-19. CDR3s include the opening cysteine and the closing phenylalanine or tryptophan. A D gene is named only where the DNA matches it firmly. Rows may omit the clone size; those that give it use once, few, many or a size class.

CDR3aa	CDR3nt	len	v_gene	d_gene	j_gene	abundance
CASSLGGGFGYTF	TGTGCCAGCAGCCTGGGCGGGGGGTTTGGCTACACCTTC	13	TRBV3-1/TRBV3-2	NA	TRBJ1-2	NA
CASSQLSGSSYNEQFF	TGTGCCAGCAGCCAACTTAGCGGGAGCTCCTACAATGAGCAGTTCTTC	16	TRBV3-1/TRBV3-2	TRBD2	TRBJ2-1	NA
CASSLSRVREGGTGNTIYF	TGTGCCAGCAGCTTATCCCGGGTTAGGGAGGGAGGAACTGGAAACACCATATATTTT	19	TRBV13	NA	TRBJ1-3	NA
CASGLQGTEAFF	TGTGCTAGTGGTTTGCAGGGCACTGAAGCTTTCTTT	12	TRBV12-5	NA	TRBJ1-1	few
CASSAGQVNYGYTF	TGTGCCAGCAGCGCGGGACAGGTTAACTATGGCTACACCTTC	14	TRBV2	TRBD1	TRBJ1-2	NA
CASNPAGVPYEQYF	TGTGCCAGTAATCCAGCGGGAGTCCCCTACGAGCAGTACTTC	14	TRBV19	TRBD2	TRBJ2-7	NA
CASSNGLAGTSYEQYF	TGCGCCAGCAGCAACGGACTAGCGGGTACTTCCTACGAGCAGTACTTC	16	TRBV4-3	TRBD2	TRBJ2-7	NA
CASSPAGTRGDNEQFF	TGTGCCAGCTCCCCTGCCGGGACTAGGGGGGATAATGAGCAGTTCTTC	16	TRBV18	TRBD2	TRBJ2-1	NA
CASSIGAGAFF	TGTGCCAGTAGTATAGGGGCGGGAGCTTTCTTT	11	TRBV19	NA	TRBJ1-1	NA
CATSTRTGTSYEQYF	TGTGCCACCAGCACTAGGACAGGGACCTCCTACGAGCAGTACTTC	15	TRBV15	TRBD1	TRBJ2-7	NA
CASSAGARTGELFF	TGTGCCAGTAGTGCGGGGGCCCGGACCGGGGAGCTGTTTTTT	14	TRBV19	NA	TRBJ2-2	NA
CASSQTGSNQPQHF	TGCGCCAGCAGCCAAACAGGAAGTAATCAGCCCCAGCATTTT	14	TRBV4-1	NA	TRBJ1-5	NA
CASSPGTGTNYGYTF	TGTGCCAGCTCACCAGGGACAGGAACTAACTATGGCTACACCTTC	15	TRBV18	TRBD1	TRBJ1-2	NA
CAWSRERKLEAFF	TGTGCCTGGAGTAGGGAGCGGAAGCTCGAAGCTTTCTTT	13	TRBV30	NA	TRBJ1-1	NA
CASSLAAEKAYEQYF	TGTGCCAGCAGCTTAGCAGCGGAGAAGGCCTACGAGCAGTACTTC	15	TRBV7-2	NA	TRBJ2-7	NA
CASSSRLSSYNSPLHF	TGTGCCAGCAGTTCCCGTCTGAGCTCCTATAATTCACCCCTCCACTTT	16	TRBV6-5	NA	TRBJ1-6	NA
CASSPDTSNTEAFF	TGCGCCAGCAGCCCGGACACCTCGAACACTGAAGCTTTCTTT	14	TRBV5-1	NA	TRBJ1-1	NA
CASSTRQGGNTEAFF	TGTGCCAGCAGCACTCGACAGGGAGGGAACACTGAAGCTTTCTTT	15	TRBV9	TRBD1	TRBJ1-1	NA
CASSLGTGLSPLHF	TGTGCCAGCAGTTTAGGGACAGGCCTTTCACCCCTCCACTTT	14	TRBV25-1	TRBD1	TRBJ1-6	NA
CASKRTSGAYEQYF	TGTGCCAGCAAGCGGACTAGCGGCGCCTACGAGCAGTACTTC	14	TRBV28	TRBD2	TRBJ2-7	NA
CASSLGAGGPYEQYF	TGTGCCAGCAGCTTGGGGGCGGGAGGGCCCTACGAGCAGTACTTC	15	TRBV5-4	TRBD2	TRBJ2-7	NA
CASSSPSRVFEAFF	TGTGCCAGCAGCTCCCCCTCGCGGGTTTTCGAAGCTTTCTTT	14	TRBV5-5	NA	TRBJ1-1	NA
CASSIGRGLLGTEAFF	TGTGCCAGTAGTATAGGAAGGGGACTACTAGGCACTGAAGCTTTCTTT	16	TRBV19	NA	TRBJ1-1	NA
CASSLGMRESEAFF	TGTGCCAGCAGCTTGGGAATGAGGGAATCCGAAGCTTTCTTT	14	TRBV5-4	NA	TRBJ1-1	NA
CASSLGAGVEQYF	TGTGCCAGCAGCTTGGGGGCGGGGGTCGAGCAGTACTTC	13	TRBV5-6	TRBD2	TRBJ2-7	NA
CASSPRQGRVETQYF	TGTGCCAGCTCCCCACGACAGGGGCGAGTAGAGACCCAGTACTTC	15	TRBV5-6	TRBD1	TRBJ2-5	NA